The 32 T cell receptor beta chains below were found in one sample sequenced in a study of shared clonotypes between healthy human individuals. The method was immunoSEQ multiplex PCR; TCRdb's version includes in-frame clones alone and lacks a portion of them. The sample includes approximately 99,000 clones, around 68% of them seen just once. Specimen: memory CD8+ T cells sorted from blood. Specified subset: CD45RO+ cells pooled with CCR7-negative TemRA cells. The receptors derive from a woman between 25 and 40 years old in good health.

This clone was observed a few times. The V call is TRBV7-9, the J call TRBJ2-1; D unclear. Trimming cost V 2 bases and J 7 bases, with 12 bases left between them. This CDR3 has 14 amino acids. Germline V lookup: CDR1 SEHNR, CDR2 FQNEAQ (reference sequence). CDR3 loop: CASSLRLGKNEQFF. The CDR3 DNA is TGTGCCAGCAGCTTACGGCTGGGTAAAAATGAGCAGTTCTTC. The complete variable domain, with remaining parts taken from reference TRBV7-9 and TRBJ2-1, reads DTGVSQNPRHKITKRGQNVTFRCDPISEHNRLYWYRQTLGQGPEFLTYFQNEAQLEKSRLLSDRFSAERPKGSFSTLEIQRTEQGDSAMYLCASSLRLGKNEQFFGPGTRLTVL.

The DNA for the CDR3 is TGTGCCAGCAGCGGACGGGTAGCGGGAGGCCTCAATGAGCAGTTCTTC. It is translated as CASSGRVAGGLNEQFF. The chain carries TRBV7-6 and TRBJ2-1; TRBD2 matches 10 bases. From germline, CDR1 is SGHVS and CDR2 FNYEAQ. J gave up 6 bases and V 5 bases, and 10 bases lay outside the gene matches. This CDR3 region has 16 residues.

The CDR3 spells CASSFSENNEQFF. The CDR3 coding sequence is TGTGCCAGCAGTTTTTCGGAAAACAATGAGCAGTTCTTC. J is TRBJ2-1 and V is TRBV27; D is undetermined. Germline V gene data show CDR1 as MNHEY and CDR2 as SMNVEV (reference sequence). The V end was cut by 3 bases, the J end by 5 bases, with 8 bases between. The CDR3 has 13 residues.

The V and J genes are TRBV6-6 and TRBJ2-3; TRBD2 matches at 8 bases. The CDR3 sequence is 14 residues long. Germline values: CDR1 MNHNY, CDR2 SVGAGI (reference sequence). V trimming: 5 bases; J trimming: 0 bases; junction bases outside the gene matches: 1. The CDR3 is CASSERGSTDTQYF. In DNA form, the CDR3 reads TGTGCCAGCAGTGAGCGGGGGAGCACAGATACGCAGTATTTT.

V is TRBV7-2 and J is TRBJ1-6; D might be TRBD1 (5 bases). CDR1 is SGHTA and CDR2 is FQGNSA in the germline V gene. Trimming took off 5 bases at V and 8 bases at J, with 19 bases between the two ends. The CDR3 runs 16 residues. CDR3 residues: CASSPRPGFMYSPLHF. CDR3 sequence (DNA): TGTGCCAGCAGCCCACGCCCAGGGTTTATGTATTCACCCCTCCACTTT.

This clone was recorded at least ten times. This rearrangement joins TRBV19 to TRBJ1-2, with D unclear. The CDR3 consists of 16 residues. Trimming cost V 4 bases and J 1 base, with 16 bases left between them. Per the germline V gene, CDR1 is LNHDA and CDR2 is SQIVND (reference sequence). For the CDR3, the DNA is TGTGCCAGTAGTACCCCCCTTGGCACCTTTAACTATGGCTACACCTTC. As protein: CASSTPLGTFNYGYTF.

V gene TRBV7-9 combines with J gene TRBJ2-7, with 7 nucleotides matching TRBD2. CDR1 and CDR2 (germline): SEHNR, FQNEAQ (reference sequence). Trimming cost V 5 bases and J 1 base; bases outside gene matches: 8. CDR3 length equals 15 residues. The CDR3, as DNA: TGTGCCAGCAGCCCCTGGGAGGGCCAATCCTACGAGCAGTACTTC. Amino acid sequence: CASSPWEGQSYEQYF. Based on the CDR3 plus reference TRBV7-9 and TRBJ2-7, the full variable domain is DTGVSQNPRHKITKRGQNVTFRCDPISEHNRLYWYRQTLGQGPEFLTYFQNEAQLEKSRLLSDRFSAERPKGSFSTLEIQRTEQGDSAMYLCASSPWEGQSYEQYFGPGTRLTVT.

This chain uses TRBV21-1 with TRBJ1-5; TRBD1 is taken as the D call from the table, unchecked against the DNA. TRBV21-1 has pseudogene status. The CDR3 is 15 amino acids. The CDR3 spells CASTTGHSSNQPQHF. The CDR3 DNA reads TGTGCCAGCACCACGGGACACTCTAGCAATCAGCCCCAGCATTTT.

V is TRBV4-2 and J is TRBJ2-5; tentative D call: TRBD2 (6 bases). The DNA end favors TRBJ2-7, so the J call may be wrong. Germline-derived CDR1 and CDR2 are LGHNA and YNFKEQ. The CDR3 contains 16 residues. The CDR3 region is CASSQDGDSSSYEQYF. The CDR3 DNA reads TGTGCCAGCAGCCAAGACGGGGACTCCAGCTCCTACGAGCAGTACTTC.

The chain has TRBV28 and TRBJ1-5, with TRBD1 matching over 9 bases. The germline gives CDR1 MDHEN, CDR2 SYDVKM. The CDR3 covers 14 residues. V trimming: 6 bases; J trimming: 7 bases; junction bases outside the gene matches: 7. The DNA for the CDR3 is TGTGCCAGCAGCCGGGACAGGGACGGGCAGCCCCAGCATTTT. Protein sequence: CASSRDRDGQPQHF.

The V gene is TRBV30, the J gene TRBJ2-7; tentative D call: TRBD1 (5 bases). Germline V gene lookup returns CDR1 GTSNPN and CDR2 SVGIG (reference sequence). V shed 1 base and J shed 5 bases, with 9 bases lying between them. The CDR3 totals 12 residues. The CDR3 region is CAWSDRYDEQYF. In DNA, the CDR3 is TGTGCCTGGAGTGACAGGTACGACGAGCAGTACTTC.

The chain joins TRBV2 to TRBJ2-3; TRBD2 is a possible D gene (6 bases). The CDR3 is 15 residues long. Germline CDR1 and CDR2: SNHLY and FYNNEI. V was clipped by 7 bases and J by 4 bases, with 18 bases between them. In nucleotides, the CDR3 is TGTGCCAGCACCCCGGACGGAGCGGGCGCAGATACGCAGTATTTT. Translating it yields CASTPDGAGADTQYF.

This clone was observed a handful of times. The V call is TRBV6-1, the J call TRBJ2-6, with D maybe TRBD1 (6 bases). Trimming took 2 bases from V and 3 from J, leaving 8 bases between them. CDR1 and CDR2 from the germline V gene are MNHNS and SASEGT. The CDR3 runs 15 residues. The CDR3 reads CASSELQGGANVLTF. Written as DNA, the CDR3 is TGTGCCAGCAGTGAATTACAGGGTGGGGCCAACGTCCTGACTTTC.

The V and J genes are TRBV7-9 and TRBJ2-7; TRBD2 matches 12 bases. Germline CDR1 SEHNR, CDR2 FQNEAQ (reference sequence). CDR3 size: 15 residues. V was clipped by 5 bases and J by 7 bases; unmatched bases: 9. This chain's CDR3 is CASSPSSGRAEEQYF. The CDR3 nucleotides are TGTGCCAGCAGCCCATCTAGCGGGAGGGCTGAGGAGCAGTACTTC.

The chain carries TRBV10-1 and TRBJ1-2; D unclear. Germline CDR1 WNHNN, CDR2 SYGVQD (reference sequence). V was clipped by 3 bases and J by 2 bases, with 7 bases between them. The CDR3 consists of 13 residues. The CDR3 reads CASSESQNYGYTF. CDR3 bases: TGCGCCAGCAGTGAATCCCAAAACTATGGCTACACCTTC.

This sequence joins TRBV4-1 and TRBJ2-1; D possibly corresponds to TRBD2 (5 bases). CDR3 length equals 18 residues. Between the trimmed V and J ends, which lost 1 base and 0 bases, there was a span of 16 bases. Germline values: CDR1 MGHRA, CDR2 YSYEKL. In DNA, the CDR3 is TGCGCCAGCAGCCAAGGTCGGTTTAGAGGGAGCTCCTACAATGAGCAGTTCTTC. Translated, it gives CASSQGRFRGSSYNEQFF.

This clone was counted between two and nine times. The chain couples TRBV28 to TRBJ1-1, with D perhaps TRBD1 (6 bases). This CDR3 has 12 amino acids. V shed 9 bases and J shed 1 base, with 9 bases lying between them. Per the germline V gene, CDR1 is MDHEN and CDR2 is SYDVKM. The CDR3 nucleotides read TGTGCCAGTTACAGGGAGAACACTGAAGCTTTCTTT. Amino acids: CASYRENTEAFF. Based on the CDR3 plus reference TRBV28 and TRBJ1-1, the full variable domain is DVKVTQSSRYLVKRTGEKVFLECVQDMDHENMFWYRQDPGLGLRLIYFSYDVKMKEKGDIPEGYSVSREKKERFSLILESASTNQTSMYLCASYRENTEAFFGQGTRLTVV.

This clone was detected ten times or more. The chain recombines TRBV5-1 with TRBJ1-1, with a possible D match to TRBD1 (5 bases). The V end lost 1 base, the J end lost 5 bases, and 6 bases lay between the germline ends. CDR3 length equals 12 residues. CDR1 is SGHRS, CDR2 YFSETQ, per germline. CDR3 nucleotides: TGCGCCAGCAGCTTGTCAGGGACTGAAGCTTTCTTT. Protein product: CASSLSGTEAFF.

The chain carries TRBV7-3 and TRBJ2-5, with 10 bases aligning to TRBD2. The J segment lost 3 bases and the V segment lost 1 base, leaving 5 bases of the junction unmatched. Germline CDR1 reads SGHTA; CDR2 reads FQGTGA. The CDR3 sequence is 16 residues long. CDR3 amino acids: CASSLSGLAGEETQYF. The CDR3 nucleotides read TGTGCCAGCAGCTTAAGTGGCCTAGCGGGAGAAGAGACCCAGTACTTC. The whole variable domain, filled in from reference TRBV7-3 and TRBJ2-5, reads GAGVSQTPSNKVTEKGKYVELRCDPISGHTALYWYRQSLGQGPEFLIYFQGTGAADDSGLPNDRFFAVRPEGSVSTLKIQRTERGDSAVYLCASSLSGLAGEETQYFGPGTRLLVL.

The chain links TRBV5-1 to TRBJ2-1, with a possible D match to TRBD1 (6 bases). V was shortened by 5 bases and J by 4 bases, with 13 bases between the two germline ends. CDR3 length: 14 residues. Germline CDR1 reads SGHRS; CDR2 reads YFSETQ. The CDR3 here is CASSDRPLYNEQFF. CDR3 nucleotide sequence: TGCGCCAGCAGTGACAGGCCCTTATACAATGAGCAGTTCTTC.

About this clone: Other DNA sequences from this sample encode an identical CDR3 as well. This rearrangement joins TRBV30 to TRBJ2-7, with D tentatively TRBD1 or TRBD2 (5 bases each). Trimming pared 3 bases from V and 6 bases from J, leaving 15 bases between. This CDR3 contains 13 residues. The germline V gene has CDR1 GTSNPN and CDR2 SVGIG (reference sequence). CDR3 region: CAWRLGTSGEQYF. CDR3 coding DNA: TGTGCCTGGAGACTCGGGACGTCTGGCGAGCAGTACTTC.

The rearrangement joins TRBV27 to TRBJ1-2; the D gene is possibly TRBD1 (6 bases). The CDR3 extends over 15 amino acids. CDR1 MNHEY and CDR2 SMNVEV come from the germline V gene (reference sequence). The V end was cut by 4 bases, the J end by 5 bases, with 17 bases between. CDR3 protein: CASSSLRGGPYGYTF. Written as DNA, the CDR3 is TGTGCCAGCAGTTCCCTTCGGGGGGGCCCGTATGGCTACACCTTC.

This clone showed up just once. The chain links TRBV30 to TRBJ2-2; unclear D gene. The germline V gene encodes CDR1 GTSNPN and CDR2 SVGIG (reference sequence). This CDR3 region has 13 residues. Trimming took off 0 bases at V and 6 bases at J, with 8 bases between the two ends. CDR3 bases: TGTGCCTGGAGTGTCGTCATGGCCGGGGAGCTGTTTTTT. Residues: CAWSVVMAGELFF. The full variable domain, rest sourced from reference TRBV30 and TRBJ2-2, is SQTIHQWPATLVQPVGSPLSLECTVEGTSNPNLYWYRQAAGRGLQLLFYSVGIGQISSEVPQNLSASRPQDRQFILSSKKLLLSDSGFYLCAWSVVMAGELFFGEGSRLTVL.

This clone has a handful of counts. This chain joins TRBV7-2 and TRBJ2-3; D is ambiguous. This CDR3 has 12 residues. The germline V gene has CDR1 SGHTA and CDR2 FQGNSA. V was shortened by 5 bases and J by 9 bases, with 12 bases between the two germline ends. In nucleotides, the CDR3 is TGTGCCAGCAGCCCTTATGCCGACACGCAGTATTTT. It translates to CASSPYADTQYF. Filled out from reference TRBV7-2 and TRBJ2-3, the complete variable domain reads GAGVSQSPSNKVTEKGKDVELRCDPISGHTALYWYRQSLGQGLEFLIYFQGNSAPDKSGLPSDRFSAERTGGSVSTLTIQRTQQEDSAVYLCASSPYADTQYFGPGTRLTVL.

With regard to this clone: A junction boundary mismatches the germline segment, possibly from a read error. The rearrangement links TRBV5-5 to TRBJ2-7; no definite D call. The CDR3 consists of 15 residues. The germline gives CDR1 SGHKS, CDR2 YYEKEE (reference sequence). The CDR3 here is CASSFSLGRLYEQYF. Written as DNA, the CDR3 is TGTGCCAGCAGCTTTTCGCTAGGTAGACTCTACGAGCAGTATTTC. Variable domain in full (rest from reference TRBV5-5 and TRBJ2-7): DAGVTQSPTHLIKTRGQQVTLRCSPISGHKSVSWYQQVLGQGPQFIFQYYEKEERGRGNFPDRFSARQFPNYSSELNVNALLLGDSALYLCASSFSLGRLYEQYFGPGTRLTVT.

V and J are TRBV28 and TRBJ1-5; D is unresolved. Germline values: CDR1 MDHEN, CDR2 SYDVKM. This CDR3 comprises 14 residues. The germline V and J ends were trimmed by 6 bases and 3 bases, with 12 bases remaining between them. The CDR3 DNA follows: TGTGCCAGCAGGGTGCCCCTAGACAATCAGCCCCAGCATTTT. It yields the protein CASRVPLDNQPQHF.

V gene TRBV5-1 combines with J gene TRBJ2-7, with a possible D match to TRBD2 (6 bases). The CDR3 covers 19 residues. Germline loops: CDR1 SGHRS, CDR2 YFSETQ. V was trimmed by 4 bases and J by 3 bases, leaving 29 bases between them. Here the CDR3 reads CASSRRVRGLEGRGYEQYF. For the CDR3, the DNA is TGCGCCAGCAGCCGCCGGGTGAGAGGGCTGGAGGGAAGAGGCTACGAGCAGTACTTC.

This rearrangement joins TRBV27 to TRBJ2-3; 9 nucleotides line up with TRBD2. The CDR3 is 16 residues long. V lost 8 bases to trimming and J lost 0 bases; unmatched junction nucleotides: 9. CDR1 is MNHEY, CDR2 SMNVEV, per germline (reference sequence). CDR3 amino acids: CASARLSGSSTDTQYF. In nucleotides, the CDR3 is TGTGCCAGCGCTCGTCTTAGCGGGAGTAGCACAGATACGCAGTATTTT.

CDR3 bases: TGTGCCAGCAGTGCCCCGACTAGCGGGAGCAACGAGCAGTACTTC. This codes for CASSAPTSGSNEQYF. This chain links TRBV25-1 with TRBJ2-7, with 12 bases identical to TRBD2. This CDR3 has 15 residues. Germline CDR1 reads MGHDK; CDR2 reads SYGVNS. The V segment lost 4 bases and the J segment 5 bases; nucleotides outside the gene matches: 6.

J is TRBJ2-7 and V is TRBV7-8; the match to TRBD2 covers 7 bases. CDR1 is SGHVS, CDR2 FQNEAQ, per germline. The CDR3 has 13 residues. V dropped 3 bases and J dropped 2; count of bases not matched to a gene: 1. Written as DNA, the CDR3 is TGTGCCAGCAGCTTTGGACTAGCCTACGAGCAGTACTTC. This sequence encodes CASSFGLAYEQYF.

This clone occurred once. V gene TRBV2 combines with J gene TRBJ2-4; D ambiguous. Germline lookup yields CDR1 SNHLY and CDR2 FYNNEI. V lost 4 bases and J 0 bases, leaving 10 bases between the germline ends. There are 15 residues in the CDR3. The CDR3 DNA is TGTGCCAGCAGTGCTTCCGGCCTAGCCAAAAACATTCAGTACTTC. Its protein is CASSASGLAKNIQYF.

V and J are TRBV19 and TRBJ2-7; TRBD2 matches at 9 bases. Per the germline V gene, CDR1 is LNHDA and CDR2 is SQIVND (reference sequence). This CDR3 spans 13 amino acids. The junction had 3 bases not matched to a gene; V was cut back by 2 bases and J by 7 bases. Here the CDR3 reads CASSIISGREQYF. The DNA of the CDR3 is TGTGCCAGTAGTATAATTAGCGGGAGAGAGCAGTACTTC.